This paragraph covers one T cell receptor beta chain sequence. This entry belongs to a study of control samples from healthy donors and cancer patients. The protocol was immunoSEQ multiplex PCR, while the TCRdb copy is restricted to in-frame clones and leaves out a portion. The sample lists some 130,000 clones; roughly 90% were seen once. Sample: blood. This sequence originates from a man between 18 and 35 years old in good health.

Here the CDR3 reads CASSPRSGGLYNEQFF. CDR3 nucleotide sequence: TGTGCCAGCAGTCCACGGAGCGGGGGCCTATACAATGAGCAGTTCTTC. V gene TRBV27 combines with J gene TRBJ2-1; 8 bases align to TRBD2. Germline V gene sequence: CDR1 MNHEY, CDR2 SMNVEV (reference sequence). The CDR3 has 16 residues. With 5 bases clipped from V and 4 bases from J, the junction kept 10 bases outside the gene matches.